This TCR beta chain was captured in a study of cytomegalovirus exposure and HLA in healthy donors. Study conclusions and caveats: As immune exposure information, only CMV serostatus was available. There were reportedly fewer N-insertions in an Asian-associated ancestry cluster than the roughly 680-donor mean, in a later analysis.

This clone came up a few times. Its target is unknown. PCR amplification relied on 60 Vbeta primers (plus 13 Jbeta primers). Method: immunoSEQ multiplex PCR; TCRdb's copy keeps in-frame clones and lacks some. The data show 150,000 to 200,000 clones, approximately 82% seen once. CDR1 is LNHDA, CDR2 SQIVND, per germline (reference sequence). The V end was cut by 6 bases, the J end by 0 bases, with 11 bases between. The CDR3 extends over 15 amino acids. The chain has TRBV19 and TRBJ2-2, with D maybe TRBD2 (5 bases). This clonotype was sampled from a woman between 35 and 50 years old in good health and CMV-seropositive. Sequencing used PBMCs. CDR3 nucleotide sequence: TGTGCCAGTAGATCGCACGGGACGAACACCGGGGAGCTGTTTTTT. Its translation: CASRSHGTNTGELFF.